The sample holds many counts of the clone carrying this T cell receptor (beta chain). Stable disease denoted Graves' hyperthyroidism without ophthalmopathy progression within 18 months. This sample was included in a study of T cells in Graves' hyperthyroidism and ophthalmopathy. Researchers took RNA transcripts and amplified the TCR beta CDR3 regions from them. The HTBI primer set drove a first-round RT-PCR of the TCR CDR3. TCRdb reprocessed the multiplex PCR reads via MiXCR and lists one record per CDR3 protein. The sample yields hundreds of thousands of distinct CDR3 sequences, about 15% seen once. CDR1 and CDR2 (germline): MNHNS, SASEGT. The CDR3 consists of 14 residues. The junction had 6 bases not matched to a gene; V was cut back by 1 base and J by 9 bases.

The clonotype comes from a woman younger than 45 with Graves' hyperthyroidism. The gene calls are TRBV6-1 and TRBJ1-2, with 9 bases matching TRBD1. The sequencing sample was made of blood. In DNA form, the CDR3 reads TGTGCCAGCAGTGAAGGGGGACAGGGTGAGAGCTACACCTTC. Its protein product is CASSEGGQGESYTF.